Detailed here is one TCR beta chain. Its antigen is unknown. The sample originates from a study of T cell repertoires in cytomegalovirus infection. Study summary: CMV epitopes that were recently identified and HLA-C-restricted were used alongside well-studied HLA-B-restricted ones. Signatures in public TCR beta sequences pointed to both CMV infection and matching HLA type.

One entry per CDR3 protein results from TCRdb running MiXCR on the reads. The sample carries 600,000 to 700,000 distinct CDR3 sequences, roughly 30% recorded once. Study-wide results and limits: The ex vivo response showed dominance by HLA-C-restricted CMV-specific TCR beta clonotypes. The cumulative frequency of public TCR beta families distinguished individuals who carried CMV together with the relevant HLA.

The trim removed 3 bases at V and 5 bases at J, leaving 9 bases unmatched. Germline CDR1 is SGHTA and CDR2 is FQGNSA. The CDR3 sequence is 15 residues long. Specimen: cultured PBMCs, collected from culture after CMV antigen stimulation. The rearrangement joins TRBV7-2 to TRBJ1-1; 7 bases are a match to TRBD1. This receptor was taken from a human donor in good health (CMV status not recorded). Some clones in this sample may be carry-over from other donors' samples. CDR3 DNA: TGTGCCAGCAGCTTGGGAAGCCAGGGGGGGACTGAAGCTTTCTTT. It translates to CASSLGSQGGTEAFF.